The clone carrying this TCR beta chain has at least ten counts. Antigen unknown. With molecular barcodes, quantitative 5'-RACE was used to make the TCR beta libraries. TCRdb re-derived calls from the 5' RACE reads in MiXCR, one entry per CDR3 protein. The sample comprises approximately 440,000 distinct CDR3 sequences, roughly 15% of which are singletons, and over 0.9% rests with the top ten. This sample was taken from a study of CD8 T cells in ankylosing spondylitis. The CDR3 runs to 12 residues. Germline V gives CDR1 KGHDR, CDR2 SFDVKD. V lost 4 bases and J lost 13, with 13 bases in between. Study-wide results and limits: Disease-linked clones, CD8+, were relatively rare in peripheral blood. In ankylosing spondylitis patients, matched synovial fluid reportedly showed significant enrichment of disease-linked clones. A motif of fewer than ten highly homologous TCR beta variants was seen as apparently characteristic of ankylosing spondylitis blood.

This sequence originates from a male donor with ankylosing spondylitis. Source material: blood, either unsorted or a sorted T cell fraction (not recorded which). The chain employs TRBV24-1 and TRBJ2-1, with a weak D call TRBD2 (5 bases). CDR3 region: CATSELLGRQFF. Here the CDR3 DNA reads TGTGCCACCAGTGAATTACTAGGCCGCCAGTTCTTC.